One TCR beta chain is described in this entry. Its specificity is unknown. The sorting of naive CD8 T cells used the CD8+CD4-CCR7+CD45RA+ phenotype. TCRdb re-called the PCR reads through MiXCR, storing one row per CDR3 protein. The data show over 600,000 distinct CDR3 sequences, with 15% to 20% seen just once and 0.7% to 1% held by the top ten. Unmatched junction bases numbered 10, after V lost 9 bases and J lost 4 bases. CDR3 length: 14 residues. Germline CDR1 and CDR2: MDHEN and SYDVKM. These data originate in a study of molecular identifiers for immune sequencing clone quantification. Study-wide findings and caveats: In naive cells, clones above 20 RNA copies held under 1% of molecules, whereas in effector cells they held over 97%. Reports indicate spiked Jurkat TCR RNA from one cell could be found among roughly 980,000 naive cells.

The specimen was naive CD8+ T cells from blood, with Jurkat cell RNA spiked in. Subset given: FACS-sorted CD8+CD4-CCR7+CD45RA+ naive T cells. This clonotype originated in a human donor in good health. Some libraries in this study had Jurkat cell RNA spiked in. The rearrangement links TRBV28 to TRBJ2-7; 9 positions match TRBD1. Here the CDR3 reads CASQQGAEFYEQYF. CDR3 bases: TGTGCCAGTCAACAGGGGGCCGAGTTTTACGAGCAGTACTTC.